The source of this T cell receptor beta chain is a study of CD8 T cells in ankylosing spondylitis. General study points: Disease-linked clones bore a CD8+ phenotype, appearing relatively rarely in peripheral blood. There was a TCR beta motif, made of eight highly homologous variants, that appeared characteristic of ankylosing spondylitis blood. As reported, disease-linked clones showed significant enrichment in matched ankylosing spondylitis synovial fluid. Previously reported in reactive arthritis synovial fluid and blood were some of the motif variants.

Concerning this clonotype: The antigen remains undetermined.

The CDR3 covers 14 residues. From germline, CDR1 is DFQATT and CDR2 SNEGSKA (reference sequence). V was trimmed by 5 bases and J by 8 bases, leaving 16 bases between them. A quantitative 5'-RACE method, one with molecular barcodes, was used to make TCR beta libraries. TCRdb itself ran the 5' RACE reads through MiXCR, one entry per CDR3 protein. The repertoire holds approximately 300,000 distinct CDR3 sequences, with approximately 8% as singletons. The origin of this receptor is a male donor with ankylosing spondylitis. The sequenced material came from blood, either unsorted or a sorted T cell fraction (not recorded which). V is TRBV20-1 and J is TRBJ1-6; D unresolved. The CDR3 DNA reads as TGCAGTGCTGCCGATCCGGGGAGGGATTCACCCCTCCACTTT. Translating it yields CSAADPGRDSPLHF.